Listed below are T cell receptor beta chains from one sample, sequenced in a study of cytomegalovirus exposure and HLA in healthy donors. Generated by immunoSEQ multiplex PCR, the TCRdb table keeps only in-frame clones and is missing some. The sample has around 200,000 clones, roughly 80% seen once. The sequenced material came from PBMCs. The source is a woman younger than 30 in good health and CMV-seronegative. CDR3s include the opening cysteine and the closing phenylalanine or tryptophan.

TRBV27,TRBJ2-5,CASWPGTGQETQYF
TRBV27,TRBJ2-1,CASTLSGLRGHWKSYNEQFF
TRBV5-1,TRBJ2-5,CASSFIIQETQYF
TRBV19,TRBJ2-1,CASSIDRATYNEQFF
TRBV7-2,TRBJ1-4,CASSFPIMSEKLFF
TRBV2,TRBJ1-5,CASREGPNQPQHF
TRBV6-5,TRBJ2-7,CASSSGGLGDYEQYF
TRBV4-2,TRBJ2-7,CASSQDWGTEHEQYF
TRBV18,TRBJ2-7,CASRALPGQGLDEQYF
TRBV7-9,TRBJ2-1,CSSSLGQANSYNEQFF
TRBV7-8,TRBJ2-1,CASRGGAQQFF
TRBV7-6,TRBJ2-3,CASSLPTDRGLSTDTQYF
TRBV27,TRBJ1-5,CASSPGTGGHHSNQPQHF
TRBV13,TRBJ1-3,CASSPGDSSGNTIYF
TRBV27,TRBJ1-5,CASRGQGRNQPQHF
TRBV6-5,TRBJ1-1,CASRFRGMNTEAFF
TRBV9,TRBJ2-7,CASSVGAGEPYEQYF
TRBV19,TRBJ1-2,CASSIADYGYTF
TRBV9,TRBJ1-3,CASSGQAGNTIYF
TRBV5-1,TRBJ2-3,CASRPGTSGTDTQYF